These 12 T cell receptor beta chains were all obtained from the same sample, sequenced in a study. MiXCR, run by TCRdb on the RT-PCR reads, gives a single entry per CDR3 protein. The data contain about 700,000 distinct CDR3 sequences, approximately 15% of them singletons. The source material was memory CD4+ T cells from blood. The receptors stem from a female donor in good health, serving as a healthy control.

This clonotype has at least ten counts. The CDR3 nucleotides are TGTGCCAGCGGACAGGGCCCCTACGAGCAGTACTTC. Protein: CASGQGPYEQYF. The J gene is TRBJ2-7, the V gene TRBV6-5, with 8 nucleotides matching TRBD1. This CDR3 is 12 amino acids long. The V gene end was trimmed by 8 bases and the J gene end by 2 bases; junction bases not matched to a gene: 2. CDR1 is MNHEY, CDR2 SVGAGI, per germline.

This chain uses TRBV5-1 with TRBJ1-1; D is ambiguous. V lost 3 bases and J 1 base, leaving 16 bases between the germline ends. This CDR3 spans 16 amino acids. Germline V lookup: CDR1 SGHRS, CDR2 YFSETQ. In DNA form, the CDR3 reads TGCGCCAGCAGCTCAAGTACCCGACTGCAGAACACTGAAGCTTTCTTT. Protein: CASSSSTRLQNTEAFF.

This clonotype was seen a few times. V gene TRBV5-1 combines with J gene TRBJ1-3; D is unclear. This CDR3 has 13 amino acids. V was trimmed by 1 base and J by 8 bases, leaving 10 bases between them. The germline CDR1 and CDR2 sequences are SGHRS and YFSETQ. CDR3 amino acids: CASSLYNPDTIYF. The CDR3 nucleotides read TGCGCCAGCAGCTTGTACAACCCGGACACCATATATTTT. Based on the CDR3 plus reference TRBV5-1 and TRBJ1-3, the full variable domain is KAGVTQTPRYLIKTRGQQVTLSCSPISGHRSVSWYQQTPGQGLQFLFEYFSETQRNKGNFPGRFSGRQFSNSRSEMNVSTLELGDSALYLCASSLYNPDTIYFGEGSWLTVV.

The sample holds many counts of this clonotype. The chain carries TRBV20-1 and TRBJ2-1; D might be TRBD1 or TRBD2, each matching 6 bases. V lost 5 bases to trimming and J lost 6 bases, with 14 bases between them. This CDR3 has 13 amino acids. The germline V gene encodes CDR1 DFQATT and CDR2 SNEGSKA (reference sequence). CDR3 DNA: TGCAGTGCTGGGGGACTGGGGGCCAATGAGCAGTTCTTC. It yields the protein CSAGGLGANEQFF.

The chain has TRBV10-2 and TRBJ2-7; 7 bases line up with TRBD2. Germline CDR1 and CDR2: WSHSY and SAAADI. V lost 8 bases, J lost 4 bases, and 8 bases stayed unmatched. The CDR3 is made up of 13 amino acids. CDR3: CASQREVAYEQYF. DNA of the CDR3: TGCGCCAGCCAACGGGAGGTAGCATACGAGCAGTACTTC.

This clonotype was observed at least ten times. In nucleotides, the CDR3 is TGTGCCAGCAGTCCTGGGGTAGCGGGATCCAATGAGCAGTTCTTC. Translated, it gives CASSPGVAGSNEQFF. The V and J genes are TRBV12-3 or TRBV12-4 and TRBJ2-1; 8 positions agree with TRBD2. The CDR3 runs to 15 residues. The ends lost 5 bases at V and 6 bases at J; junction bases unmatched: 9.

The chain couples TRBV6-6 to TRBJ1-4; 10 positions match TRBD1. Germline-derived CDR1 and CDR2 are MNHNY and SVGAGI (reference sequence). The junction had 9 bases not matched to a gene; V was cut back by 6 bases and J by 8 bases. The CDR3 runs to 15 residues. This CDR3 is CASRPPGQGSEKLFF. CDR3 nucleotides: TGTGCCAGCAGACCTCCGGGACAGGGGTCCGAAAAACTGTTTTTT.

This clonotype was recorded at least ten times. The chain employs TRBV6-6 and TRBJ2-1; unclear D gene. The CDR3 runs 14 residues. The V and J ends lost 2 bases and 2 bases respectively, with 7 bases between them. Per the germline V gene, CDR1 is MNHNY and CDR2 is SVGAGI (reference sequence). CDR3 sequence: CASSYGETYNEQFF. The CDR3 nucleotides are TGTGCCAGCAGTTACGGAGAGACCTACAATGAGCAGTTCTTC.

This clonotype was seen only a few times. The rearrangement uses TRBV20-1 and TRBJ1-6; no clear D. CDR1 DFQATT and CDR2 SNEGSKA come from the germline V gene (reference sequence). This CDR3 has 14 residues. Trimming removed 6 bases at V and 6 bases at J, with 15 bases between. The CDR3 DNA is TGCAGTGCGAACGGGAGGACGGTTAATTCACCCCTCCACTTT. It translates to CSANGRTVNSPLHF.

In this sample, this clonotype turned up a few times. This could be a read error, since a much larger clone is one nucleotide away. This chain uses TRBV12-3 or TRBV12-4 with TRBJ1-2; D gene ambiguous. The CDR3 runs to 14 residues. The V and J ends lost 4 bases and 1 base respectively, with 10 bases between them. As DNA, the CDR3 is TGTGCCAGCAGTTCTAGAGCCATTAACTATGGCTACACCTTC. Its protein is CASSSRAINYGYTF.

The rearrangement joins TRBV20-1 to TRBJ1-4; the D gene is possibly TRBD1 (6 bases). V dropped 6 bases and J dropped 8 bases, with 13 bases sitting between them. Germline CDR1 and CDR2: DFQATT and SNEGSKA (reference sequence). CDR3 length: 12 residues. The CDR3: CSANLQGEKLFF. CDR3 DNA sequence: TGCAGTGCAAACTTACAGGGAGAAAAACTGTTTTTT.

CDR3 sequence (DNA): TGTGCCAGCACCTCCAGCCAAGGAAGACAGCCCCAGCATTTT. It codes for CASTSSQGRQPQHF. This rearrangement joins TRBV12-3 or TRBV12-4 to TRBJ1-5; D unclear. Trimming took off 7 bases at V and 7 bases at J, with 17 bases between the two ends. The CDR3 is 14 amino acids.